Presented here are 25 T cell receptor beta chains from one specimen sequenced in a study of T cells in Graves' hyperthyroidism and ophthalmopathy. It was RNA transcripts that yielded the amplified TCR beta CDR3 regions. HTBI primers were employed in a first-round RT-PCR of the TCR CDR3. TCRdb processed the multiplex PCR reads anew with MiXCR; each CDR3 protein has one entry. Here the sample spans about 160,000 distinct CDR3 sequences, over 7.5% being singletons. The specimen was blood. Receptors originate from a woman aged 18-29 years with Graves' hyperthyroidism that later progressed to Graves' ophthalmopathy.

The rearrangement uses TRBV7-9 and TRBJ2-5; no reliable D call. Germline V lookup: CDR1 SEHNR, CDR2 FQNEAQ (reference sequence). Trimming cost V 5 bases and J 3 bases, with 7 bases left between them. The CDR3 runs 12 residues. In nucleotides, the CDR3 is TGTGCCAGCAGCCTCATTGAAGAGACCCAGTACTTC. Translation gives CASSLIEETQYF.

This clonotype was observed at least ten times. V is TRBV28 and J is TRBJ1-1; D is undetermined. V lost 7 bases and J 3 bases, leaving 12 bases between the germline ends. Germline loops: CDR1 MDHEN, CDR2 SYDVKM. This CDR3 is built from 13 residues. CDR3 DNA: TGTGCCAGCAACAGCTACCTACACACTGAAGCTTTCTTT. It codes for CASNSYLHTEAFF.

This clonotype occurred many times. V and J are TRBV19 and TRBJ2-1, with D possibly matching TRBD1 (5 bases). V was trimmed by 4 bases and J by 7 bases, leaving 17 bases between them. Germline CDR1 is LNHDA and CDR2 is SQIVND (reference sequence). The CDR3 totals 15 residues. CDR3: CASSTTGLQGNEQFF. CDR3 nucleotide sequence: TGTGCCAGTAGTACTACAGGTCTCCAAGGGAATGAGCAGTTCTTC.

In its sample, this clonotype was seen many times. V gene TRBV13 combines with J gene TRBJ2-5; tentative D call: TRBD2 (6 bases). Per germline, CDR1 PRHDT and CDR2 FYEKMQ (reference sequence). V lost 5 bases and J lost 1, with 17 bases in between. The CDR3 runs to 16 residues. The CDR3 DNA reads TGTGCCAGCAGCGGACGGACTCTAGCGCCCCAAGAGACCCAGTACTTC. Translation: CASSGRTLAPQETQYF.

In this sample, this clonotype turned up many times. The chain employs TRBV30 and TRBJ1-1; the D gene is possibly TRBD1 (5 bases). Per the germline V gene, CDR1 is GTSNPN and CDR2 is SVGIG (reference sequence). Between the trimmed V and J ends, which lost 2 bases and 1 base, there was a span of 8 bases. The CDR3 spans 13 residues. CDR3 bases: TGTGCCTGGAGTCAGACAGAGAACACTGAAGCTTTCTTT. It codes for CAWSQTENTEAFF.

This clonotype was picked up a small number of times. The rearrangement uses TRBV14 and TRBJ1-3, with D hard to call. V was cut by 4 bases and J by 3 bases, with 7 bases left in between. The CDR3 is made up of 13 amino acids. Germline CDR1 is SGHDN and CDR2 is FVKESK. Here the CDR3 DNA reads TGTGCCAGCAGCCTCATGGGTGGAAACACCATATATTTT. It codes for CASSLMGGNTIYF. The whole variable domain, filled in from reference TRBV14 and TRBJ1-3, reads EAGVTQFPSHSVIEKGQTVTLRCDPISGHDNLYWYRRVMGKEIKFLLHFVKESKQDESGMPNNRFLAERTGGTYSTLKVQPAELEDSGVYFCASSLMGGNTIYFGEGSWLTVV.

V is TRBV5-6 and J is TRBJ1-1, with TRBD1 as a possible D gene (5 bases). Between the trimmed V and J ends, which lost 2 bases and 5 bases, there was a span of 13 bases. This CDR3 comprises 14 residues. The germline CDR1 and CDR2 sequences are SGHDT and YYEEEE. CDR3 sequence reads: CASSFGGLGTEAFF. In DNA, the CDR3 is TGTGCCAGCAGCTTCGGGGGTTTGGGGACTGAAGCTTTCTTT.

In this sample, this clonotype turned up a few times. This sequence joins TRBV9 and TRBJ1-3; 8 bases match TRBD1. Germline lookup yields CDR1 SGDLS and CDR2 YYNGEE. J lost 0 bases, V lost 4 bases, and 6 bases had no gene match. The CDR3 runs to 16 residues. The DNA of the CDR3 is TGTGCCAGCAGCCCCCCTGGACAGGGCTCTGGAAACACCATATATTTT. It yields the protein CASSPPGQGSGNTIYF.

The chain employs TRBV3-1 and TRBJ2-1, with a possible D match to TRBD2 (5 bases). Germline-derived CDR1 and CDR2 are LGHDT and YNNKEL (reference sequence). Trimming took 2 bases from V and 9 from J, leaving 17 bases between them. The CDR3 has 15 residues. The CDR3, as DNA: TGTGCCAGCAGCCAACGTCAAACTAGTCCCCCTGAGCAGTTCTTC. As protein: CASSQRQTSPPEQFF.

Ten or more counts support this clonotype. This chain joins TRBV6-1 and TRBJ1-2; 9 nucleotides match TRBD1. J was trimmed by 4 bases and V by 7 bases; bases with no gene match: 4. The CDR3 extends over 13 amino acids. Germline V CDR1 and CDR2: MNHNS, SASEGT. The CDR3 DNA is TGTGCCAGCACGGGACAGGGAACCTATGGCTACACCTTC. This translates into CASTGQGTYGYTF.

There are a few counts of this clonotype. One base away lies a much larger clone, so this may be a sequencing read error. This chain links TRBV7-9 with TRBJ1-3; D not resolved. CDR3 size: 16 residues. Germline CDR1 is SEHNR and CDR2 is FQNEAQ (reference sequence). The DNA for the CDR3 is TGTGCCAGCAGGTTAGAAGTCCCGGTCTCTGGAAACACCATATATTTT. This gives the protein CASRLEVPVSGNTIYF.

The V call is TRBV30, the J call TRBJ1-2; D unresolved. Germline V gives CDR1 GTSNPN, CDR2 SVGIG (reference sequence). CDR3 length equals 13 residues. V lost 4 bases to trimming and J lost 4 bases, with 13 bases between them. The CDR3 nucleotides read TGTGCCTGGACCCCTCGGGAGGGCTATGGCTACACCTTC. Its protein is CAWTPREGYGYTF.

The CDR3 sequence is CASSRAPTTQETQYF. CDR3 DNA sequence: TGTGCCAGCAGCAGGGCCCCAACCACACAAGAGACCCAGTACTTC. V usage is TRBV14 and J usage is TRBJ2-5; D ambiguous. The CDR3 length is 15 residues. V dropped 5 bases and J dropped 2 bases, with 15 bases sitting between them. CDR1 is SGHDN and CDR2 is FVKESK in the germline V gene.

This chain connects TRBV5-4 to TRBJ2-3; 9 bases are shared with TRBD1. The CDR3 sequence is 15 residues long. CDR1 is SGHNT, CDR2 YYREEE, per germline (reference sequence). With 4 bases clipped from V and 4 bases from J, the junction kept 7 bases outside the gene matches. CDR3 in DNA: TGTGCCAGCAGCCAAAGGGACAGGGCGGCAGATACGCAGTATTTT. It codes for CASSQRDRAADTQYF.

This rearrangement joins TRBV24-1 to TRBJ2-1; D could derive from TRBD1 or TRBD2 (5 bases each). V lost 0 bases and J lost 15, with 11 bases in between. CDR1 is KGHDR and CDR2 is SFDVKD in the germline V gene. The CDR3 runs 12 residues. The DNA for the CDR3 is TGTGCCACCAGTGATTTGGGGGGAAATGGGTTCTTC. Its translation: CATSDLGGNGFF.

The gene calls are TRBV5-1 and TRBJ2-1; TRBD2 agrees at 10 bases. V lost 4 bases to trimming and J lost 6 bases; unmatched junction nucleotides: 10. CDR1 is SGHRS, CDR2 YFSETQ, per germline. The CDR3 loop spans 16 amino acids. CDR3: CASSQTVTSGINEQFF. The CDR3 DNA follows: TGCGCCAGCAGCCAAACCGTTACTAGCGGGATCAATGAGCAGTTCTTC.

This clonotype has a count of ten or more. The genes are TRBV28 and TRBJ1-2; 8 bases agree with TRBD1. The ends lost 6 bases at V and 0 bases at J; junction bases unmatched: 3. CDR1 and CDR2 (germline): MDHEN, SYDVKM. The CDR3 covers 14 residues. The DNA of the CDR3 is TGTGCCAGCAGGCAGGGGGCCCCTAACTATGGCTACACCTTC. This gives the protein CASRQGAPNYGYTF.

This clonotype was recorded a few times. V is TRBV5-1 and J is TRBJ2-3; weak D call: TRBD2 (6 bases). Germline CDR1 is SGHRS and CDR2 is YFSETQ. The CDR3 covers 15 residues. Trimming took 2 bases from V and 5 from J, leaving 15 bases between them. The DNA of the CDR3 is TGCGCCAGCAGCTTCGGAGGGAGGCCTGGAGATACGCAGTATTTT. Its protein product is CASSFGGRPGDTQYF.

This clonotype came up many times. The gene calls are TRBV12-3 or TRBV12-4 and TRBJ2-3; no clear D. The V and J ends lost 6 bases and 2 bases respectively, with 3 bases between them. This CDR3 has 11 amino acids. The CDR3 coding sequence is TGTGCCAGCAGCCTCACAGATACGCAGTATTTT. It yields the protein CASSLTDTQYF.

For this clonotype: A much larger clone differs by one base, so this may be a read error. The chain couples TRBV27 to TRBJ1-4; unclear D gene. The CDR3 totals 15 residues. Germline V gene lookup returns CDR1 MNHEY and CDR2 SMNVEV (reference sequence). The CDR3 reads CVSSLWPRGNEKLFF. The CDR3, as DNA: TGTGTCAGCAGTTTATGGCCTCGGGGTAATGAAAAACTGTTTTTT.

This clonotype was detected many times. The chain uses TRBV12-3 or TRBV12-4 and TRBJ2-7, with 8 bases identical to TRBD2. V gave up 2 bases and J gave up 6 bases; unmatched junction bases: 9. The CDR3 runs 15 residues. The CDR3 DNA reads TGTGCCAGCAGTTTATTAGTCGCGGGAGGTTTCGAGCAGTACTTC. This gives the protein CASSLLVAGGFEQYF.

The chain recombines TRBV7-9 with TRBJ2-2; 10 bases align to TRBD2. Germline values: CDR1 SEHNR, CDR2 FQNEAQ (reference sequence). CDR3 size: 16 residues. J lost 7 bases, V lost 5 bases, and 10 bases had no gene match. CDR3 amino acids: CASSGRIAGGNGELFF. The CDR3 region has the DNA TGTGCCAGCAGCGGACGGATAGCGGGGGGTAACGGGGAGCTGTTTTTT.

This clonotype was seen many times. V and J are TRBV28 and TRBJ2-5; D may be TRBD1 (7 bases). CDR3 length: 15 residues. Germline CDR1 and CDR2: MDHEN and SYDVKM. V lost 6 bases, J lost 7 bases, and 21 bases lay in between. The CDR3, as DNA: TGTGCCAGCAGCCAACCCTGGGGGCAGGGGGGGACCCAGTACTTC. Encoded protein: CASSQPWGQGGTQYF.

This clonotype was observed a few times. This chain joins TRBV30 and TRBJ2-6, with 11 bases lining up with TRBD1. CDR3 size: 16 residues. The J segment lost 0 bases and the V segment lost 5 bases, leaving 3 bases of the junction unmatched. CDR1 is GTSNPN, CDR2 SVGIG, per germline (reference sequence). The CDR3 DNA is TGTGCCTGGGGGGACAGGGGGAACTCTGGGGCCAACGTCCTGACTTTC. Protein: CAWGDRGNSGANVLTF.

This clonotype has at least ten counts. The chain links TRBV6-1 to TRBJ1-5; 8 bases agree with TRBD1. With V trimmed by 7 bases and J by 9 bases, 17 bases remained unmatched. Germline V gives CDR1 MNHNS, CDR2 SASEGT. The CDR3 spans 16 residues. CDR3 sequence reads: CASIYSGTGARRPQHF. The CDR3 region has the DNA TGTGCCAGCATTTATTCCGGGACAGGCGCCCGTAGGCCCCAGCATTTT.